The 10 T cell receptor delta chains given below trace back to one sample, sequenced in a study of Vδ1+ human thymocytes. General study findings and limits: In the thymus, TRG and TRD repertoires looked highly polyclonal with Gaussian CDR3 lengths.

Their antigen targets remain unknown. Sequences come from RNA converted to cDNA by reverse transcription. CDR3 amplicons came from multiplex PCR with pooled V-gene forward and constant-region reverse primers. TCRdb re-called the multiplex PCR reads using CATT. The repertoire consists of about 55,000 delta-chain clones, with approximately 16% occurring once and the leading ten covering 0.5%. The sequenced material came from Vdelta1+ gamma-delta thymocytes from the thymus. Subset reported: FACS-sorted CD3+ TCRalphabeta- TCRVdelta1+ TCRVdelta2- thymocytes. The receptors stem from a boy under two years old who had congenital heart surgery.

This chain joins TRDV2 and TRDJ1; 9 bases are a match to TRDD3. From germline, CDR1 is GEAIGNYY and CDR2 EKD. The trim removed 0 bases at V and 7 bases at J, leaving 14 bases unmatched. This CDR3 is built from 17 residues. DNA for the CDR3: TGTGCCTGTGACACCGAGTGCCTGGGGGATTTGAGCTTTAAACTCATCTTT. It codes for CACDTECLGDLSFKLIF.

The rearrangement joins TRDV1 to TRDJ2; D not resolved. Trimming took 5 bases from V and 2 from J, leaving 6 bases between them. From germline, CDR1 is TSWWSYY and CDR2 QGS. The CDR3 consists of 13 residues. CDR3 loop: CALGKDLTAQLFF. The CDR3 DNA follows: TGTGCTCTTGGGAAGGACTTGACAGCACAACTCTTCTTT.

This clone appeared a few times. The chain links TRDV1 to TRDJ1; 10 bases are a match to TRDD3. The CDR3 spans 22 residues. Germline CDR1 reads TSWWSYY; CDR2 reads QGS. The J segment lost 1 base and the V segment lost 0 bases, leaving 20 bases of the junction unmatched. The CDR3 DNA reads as TGTGCTCTTGGGGAACTCCGTCGGGCCCCTGTCGTACTGGGGGATCTCACCGATAAACTCATCTTT. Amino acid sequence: CALGELRRAPVVLGDLTDKLIF.

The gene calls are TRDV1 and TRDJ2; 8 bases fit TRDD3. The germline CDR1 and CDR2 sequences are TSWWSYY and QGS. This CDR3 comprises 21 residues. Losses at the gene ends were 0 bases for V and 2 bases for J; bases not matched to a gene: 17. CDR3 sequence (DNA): TGTGCTCTTGGGGAACTATATCTACTGGGGGCCCCAGCTCGCTTGACAGCACAACTCTTCTTT. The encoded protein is CALGELYLLGAPARLTAQLFF.

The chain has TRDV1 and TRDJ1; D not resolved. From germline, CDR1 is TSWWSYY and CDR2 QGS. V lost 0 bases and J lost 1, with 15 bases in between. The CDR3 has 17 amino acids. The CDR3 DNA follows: TGTGCTCTTGGGGAACTACGGCCGGCGCCCCCCACCGATAAACTCATCTTT. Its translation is CALGELRPAPPTDKLIF.

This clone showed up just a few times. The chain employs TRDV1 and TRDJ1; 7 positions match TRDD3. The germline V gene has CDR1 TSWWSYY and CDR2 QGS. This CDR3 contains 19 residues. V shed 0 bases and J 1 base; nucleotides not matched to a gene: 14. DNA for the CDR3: TGTGCTCTTGGGGAACTCCCTACGCGGGGGATGGTAAGCACCGATAAACTCATCTTT. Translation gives CALGELPTRGMVSTDKLIF.

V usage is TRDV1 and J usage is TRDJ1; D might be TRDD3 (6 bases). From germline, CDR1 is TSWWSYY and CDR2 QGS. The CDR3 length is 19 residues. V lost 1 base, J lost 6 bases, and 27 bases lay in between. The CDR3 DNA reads TGTGCTCTTGGGGAACCACCTACGGGGGGACTATCCCAAGGATATAAACTCATCTTT. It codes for CALGEPPTGGLSQGYKLIF.

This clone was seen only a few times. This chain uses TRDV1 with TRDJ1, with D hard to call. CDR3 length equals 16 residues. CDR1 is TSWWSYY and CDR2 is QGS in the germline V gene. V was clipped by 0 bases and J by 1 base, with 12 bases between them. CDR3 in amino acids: CALGELEWNITDKLIF. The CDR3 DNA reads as TGTGCTCTTGGGGAACTAGAATGGAACATCACCGATAAACTCATCTTT.

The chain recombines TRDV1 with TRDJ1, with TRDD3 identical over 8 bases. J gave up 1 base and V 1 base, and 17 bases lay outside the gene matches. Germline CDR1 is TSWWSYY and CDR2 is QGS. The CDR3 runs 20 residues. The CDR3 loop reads CALGEPPTGGLLRSTDKLIF. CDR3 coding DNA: TGTGCTCTTGGGGAACCCCCTACTGGGGGCCTCTTAAGATCCACCGATAAACTCATCTTT.

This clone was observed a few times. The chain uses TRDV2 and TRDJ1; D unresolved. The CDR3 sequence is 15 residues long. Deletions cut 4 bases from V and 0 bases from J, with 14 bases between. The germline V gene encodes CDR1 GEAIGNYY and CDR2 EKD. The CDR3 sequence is CACEHPLRYTDKLIF. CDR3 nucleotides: TGTGCCTGTGAGCACCCCCTAAGATACACCGATAAACTCATCTTT.